This TCR beta chain comes out of a study of spatial heterogeneity in lung cancer. Overall study findings and caveats: Tumor mutation count correlated with how many alpha and beta TCRs expanded intratumorally.

J was trimmed by 5 bases and V by 4 bases; bases with no gene match: 3. CDR1 and CDR2 (germline): LGHNA, YSLEER. The CDR3 loop spans 13 amino acids. This clonotype has at least ten counts. The antigen remains unidentified. This beta chain is an unintended read in a library built for alpha chains; its size means little. Noted time point: sample taken at primary tumor resection. TCRdb processed the 5' RACE reads anew with MiXCR; each CDR3 protein has one entry. The sample consists of around 12,000 distinct CDR3 sequences, around 5.4% of them appearing once. The sequencing used lung tumor tissue, collected at surgery. J is TRBJ2-7 and V is TRBV4-3; 9 nucleotides line up with TRBD1. This sequence was found in a female donor with early-stage non-small cell lung cancer. CDR3 nucleotides: TGCGCCAGCAGCCGCCGGACAGGGGACGAGCAGTACTTC. Protein sequence: CASSRRTGDEQYF.